Listed here are 2 T cell receptor beta chains from one sample, sequenced in a study of T cell repertoires in cytomegalovirus infection. Using its own MiXCR run on the reads, TCRdb lists one record per CDR3 protein. The sample comprises approximately 1,000,000 distinct CDR3 sequences, approximately 31% of which are singletons, and around 15% rests with the top ten. The antigens these receptors bind are not known. This sample comprised cultured CD8+ T cells from PBMCs, obtained from culture after CMV antigen stimulation. The receptors shown here come from a human donor in good health (CMV status not recorded). Some clones in this sample may be carry-over from other donors' samples.

This clonotype was picked up many times. The gene calls are TRBV7-6 and TRBJ1-2; D possibly corresponds to TRBD1 (5 bases). V was pared by 4 bases and J by 5 bases, with 11 bases between. Germline loops: CDR1 SGHVS, CDR2 FNYEAQ. The CDR3 runs 13 residues. CDR3 amino acids: CASSSTGRYGYTF. CDR3 nucleotides: TGTGCCAGCAGCTCCACGGGACGGTATGGCTACACCTTC.

This clonotype has a handful of counts. The chain combines TRBV7-9 with TRBJ2-1; TRBD1 is a possible D gene (6 bases). Germline CDR1 SEHNR, CDR2 FQNEAQ (reference sequence). This CDR3 has 17 residues. Trimming took 2 bases from V and 7 from J, leaving 21 bases between them. The CDR3, as DNA: TGTGCCAGCAGCTTACGCTCATCAGGGGCAATCTTTAATGAGCAGTTCTTC. Protein: CASSLRSSGAIFNEQFF. The full variable domain, completed using reference TRBV7-9 and TRBJ2-1, is DTGVSQNPRHKITKRGQNVTFRCDPISEHNRLYWYRQTLGQGPEFLTYFQNEAQLEKSRLLSDRFSAERPKGSFSTLEIQRTEQGDSAMYLCASSLRSSGAIFNEQFFGPGTRLTVL.